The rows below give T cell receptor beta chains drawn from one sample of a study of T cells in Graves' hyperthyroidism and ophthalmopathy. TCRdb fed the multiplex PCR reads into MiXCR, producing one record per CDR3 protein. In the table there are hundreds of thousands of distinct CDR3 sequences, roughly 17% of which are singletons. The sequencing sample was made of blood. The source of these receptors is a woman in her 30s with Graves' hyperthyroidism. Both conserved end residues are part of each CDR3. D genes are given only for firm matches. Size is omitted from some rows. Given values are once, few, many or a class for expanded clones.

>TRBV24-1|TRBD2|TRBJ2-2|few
TGTGCCACCACGGGACTAGCAGCCGGGGAGCTGTTTTTT
CATTGLAAGELFF
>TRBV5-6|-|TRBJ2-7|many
TGTGCCAGCAGCCGAATGAGGGTCCCCTACGAGCAGTACTTC
CASSRMRVPYEQYF
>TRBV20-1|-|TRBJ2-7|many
TGCAGTGCTAGCGGAATCTCCTACGAGCAGTACTTC
CSASGISYEQYF
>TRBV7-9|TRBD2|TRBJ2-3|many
TGTGCCAGCAGCCGGACTAGCGGGACCCGGGATACGCAGTATTTT
CASSRTSGTRDTQYF
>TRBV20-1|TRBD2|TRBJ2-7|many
TGCAGTGCTAGAGATTTAAGACTAGCAGGCTACGAGCAGTACTTC
CSARDLRLAGYEQYF
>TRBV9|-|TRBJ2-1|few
TGTGCCAGCAGCGAGGGGGTTTTCTATGAGCAGTTCTTC
CASSEGVFYEQFF
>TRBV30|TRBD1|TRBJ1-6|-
TGTGCCTGGAGGGTTAGGACAGGGGTGTCACCCCTCCACTTT
CAWRVRTGVSPLHF
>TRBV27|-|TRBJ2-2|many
TGTGCCAGCAGTTTACGTGCCTACACCGGGGAGCTGTTTTTT
CASSLRAYTGELFF
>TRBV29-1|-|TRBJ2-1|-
TGCAGCGTTGAAGTAGTTCCCTACAATGAGCAGTTCTTC
CSVEVVPYNEQFF
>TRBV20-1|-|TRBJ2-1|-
TGCAGTGCTAGTGGTTCGGGAGTGTACAATGAGCAGTTCTTC
CSASGSGVYNEQFF
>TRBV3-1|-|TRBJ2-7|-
TGTGCCAGCAGCCAAGATATGGCACTGACATCCTACGAGCAGTACTTC
CASSQDMALTSYEQYF
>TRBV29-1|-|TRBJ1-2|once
TGCAGCGTTGAAGATAGGGGGACGGTGAACTATGGCTACACCTTC
CSVEDRGTVNYGYTF
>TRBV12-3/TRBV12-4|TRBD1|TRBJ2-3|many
TGTGCCAGCAGTTTCCCGGAGACAGGGGACACAGATACGCAGTATTTT
CASSFPETGDTDTQYF
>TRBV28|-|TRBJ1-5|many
TGTGCCAGCAGTTTATACCCCAATTTCAGGGTGAGCAATCAGCCCCAGCATTTT
CASSLYPNFRVSNQPQHF
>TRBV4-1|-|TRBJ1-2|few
TGCGCCAGCAGCCATGCCAGGGAGGGCTACACCTTC
CASSHAREGYTF
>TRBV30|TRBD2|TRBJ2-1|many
TGTGCCTGGACGGGACTAGCGGGAGACCCTCCGTTCTTC
CAWTGLAGDPPFF
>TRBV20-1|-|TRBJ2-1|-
TGCAGCGCACTGTTAGCCCCCGGTGAGCAGTTCTTC
CSALLAPGEQFF
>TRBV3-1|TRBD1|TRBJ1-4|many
TGTGCCAGCAGCCAACAATACGGGACAGCAACTAATGAAAAACTGTTTTTT
CASSQQYGTATNEKLFF
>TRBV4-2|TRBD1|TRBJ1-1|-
TGTGCCAGCAGCCGCCAGGACAGGGGAGTTTGGAACACTGAAGCTTTCTTT
CASSRQDRGVWNTEAFF
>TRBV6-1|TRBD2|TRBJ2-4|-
TGTGCCAGCGCCCGCGGGGGGACATCCAAAAACATTCAGTACTTC
CASARGGTSKNIQYF
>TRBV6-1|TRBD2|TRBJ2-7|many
TGTGCCAGCATGGGGGGGGTGGGAGATCTCGAGCAGTACTTC
CASMGGVGDLEQYF
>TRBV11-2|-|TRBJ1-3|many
TGTGCCAGCAGTGCGGGGAGCTCTGGAAACACCATATATTTT
CASSAGSSGNTIYF
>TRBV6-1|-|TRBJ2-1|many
TGTGCCAGCAGCCCGACTTCGGACAGAAGAGACAATGAGCAGTTCTTC
CASSPTSDRRDNEQFF
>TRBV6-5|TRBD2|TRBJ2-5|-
TGTGCCAGCAGTTACGGACTAGCGGGAGGGACCCAAGAGACCCAGTACTTC
CASSYGLAGGTQETQYF
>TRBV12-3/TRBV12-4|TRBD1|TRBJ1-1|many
TGTGCCAGCAGTCTCGAACAGGGGGTGCTCACTGAAGCTTTCTTT
CASSLEQGVLTEAFF
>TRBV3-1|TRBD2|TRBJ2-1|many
TGTGCCAGCAGCTCTCTCGGACTAGCGGACAATGAGCAGTTCTTC
CASSSLGLADNEQFF
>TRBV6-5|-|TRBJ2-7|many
TGTGCCAGCAGTTACTCAGGAAGGCAAAACGAGCAGTACTTC
CASSYSGRQNEQYF
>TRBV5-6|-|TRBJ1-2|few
TGTGCCAGCAGCGGGGGGGAGAGGGCCTACACCTTC
CASSGGERAYTF
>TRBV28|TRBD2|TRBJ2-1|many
TGTGCCAGCAGAACGAGCGGGAGTTACTACAATGAGCAGTTCTTC
CASRTSGSYYNEQFF
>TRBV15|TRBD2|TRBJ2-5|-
TGTGCCACCAGCAGAGATCTGGGTAGCGGGAGTATCCAGTACTTC
CATSRDLGSGSIQYF
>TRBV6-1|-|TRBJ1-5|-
TGTGCCACCGGGACGGATCCATATAGCAATCAGCCCCAGCATTTT
CATGTDPYSNQPQHF
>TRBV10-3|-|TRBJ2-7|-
TGTGCCATCAGTGTTCGGGGATACGAGCAGTACTTC
CAISVRGYEQYF
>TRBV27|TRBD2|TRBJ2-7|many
TGTGCCAGCAGTTTCCTGACCTTGACTAGCGGAGCCTACGAGCAGTACTTC
CASSFLTLTSGAYEQYF
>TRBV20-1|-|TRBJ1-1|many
TGCAGTGCTAGAGCAAGGGAAGCTTTCTTT
CSARAREAFF
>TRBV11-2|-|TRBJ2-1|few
TGTGCCAGCACCCCGGGACGGGAGCTGTTCTTC
CASTPGRELFF
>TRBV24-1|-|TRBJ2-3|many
TGTGCCACCAGTGATCCCGAGACAGGAGTCACAGATACGCAGTATTTT
CATSDPETGVTDTQYF
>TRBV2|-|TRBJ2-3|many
TGTGCCAGCATCCAGGGGATAACAGATACGCAGTATTTT
CASIQGITDTQYF
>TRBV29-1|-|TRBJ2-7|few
TGCAGCGTTGGACAAGCCTACGAGCAGTACTTC
CSVGQAYEQYF
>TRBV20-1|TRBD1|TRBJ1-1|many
TGCAGTGCTAGTGAGCCGGGACAGGGGAACACTGAAGCTTTCTTT
CSASEPGQGNTEAFF
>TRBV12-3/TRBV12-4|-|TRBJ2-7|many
TGTGCCAGCAGTTTAGATCCGGGCGAGCAGTACTTC
CASSLDPGEQYF
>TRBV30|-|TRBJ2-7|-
TGTGCCTGGTCGACGACCGGACCCCCAATATACGAGCAGTACTTC
CAWSTTGPPIYEQYF
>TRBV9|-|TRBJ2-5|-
TGTGCCAGCAGCCCCCGTCCAGGGAGGGAGACCCAGTACTTC
CASSPRPGRETQYF
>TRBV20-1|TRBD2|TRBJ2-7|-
TGCAGTGCCCTCCCCAGCGGGAGTCCCTACGAGCAGTACTTC
CSALPSGSPYEQYF
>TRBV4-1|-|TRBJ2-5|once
TGCGCCAGCAGCCAGCAGGGATTGGAGACCCAGTACTTC
CASSQQGLETQYF
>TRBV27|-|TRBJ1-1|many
TGTGCCAGCCGCAACCTCCTATCCACTGAAGCTTTCTTT
CASRNLLSTEAFF
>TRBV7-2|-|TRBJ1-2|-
TGTGCCAGTTGGTCCGAATCTAACTATGGCTACACCTTC
CASWSESNYGYTF